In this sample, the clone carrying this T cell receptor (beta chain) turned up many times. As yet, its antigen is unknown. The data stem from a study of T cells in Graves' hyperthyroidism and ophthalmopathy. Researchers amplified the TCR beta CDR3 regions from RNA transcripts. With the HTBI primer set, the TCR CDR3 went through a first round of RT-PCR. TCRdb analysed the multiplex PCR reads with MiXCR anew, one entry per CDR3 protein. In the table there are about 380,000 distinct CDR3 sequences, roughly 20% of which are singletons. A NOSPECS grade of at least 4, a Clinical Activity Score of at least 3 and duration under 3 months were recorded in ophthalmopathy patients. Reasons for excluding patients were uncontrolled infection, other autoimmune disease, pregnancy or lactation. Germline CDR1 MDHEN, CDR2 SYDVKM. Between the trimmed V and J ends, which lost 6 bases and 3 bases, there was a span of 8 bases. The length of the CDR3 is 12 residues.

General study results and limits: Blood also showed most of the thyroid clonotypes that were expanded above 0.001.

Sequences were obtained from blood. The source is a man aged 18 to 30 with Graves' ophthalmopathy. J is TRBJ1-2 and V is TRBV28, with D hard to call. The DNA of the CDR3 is TGTGCCAGCAGCTTAGCGGACTATGGCTACACCTTC. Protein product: CASSLADYGYTF.